This TCR beta chain was documented in a study of glioma-infiltrating T cells. TCR alpha and beta CDR3 regions were amplified from RNA using iRepertoire nested multiplex PCR. For one-step reverse transcription and amplification, 100-400 ng of tissue mRNA or PBMC total RNA was used. TCRdb reanalysed the multiplex PCR reads using MiXCR and keeps one entry per CDR3 protein. The sample lists over 100,000 distinct CDR3 sequences, approximately 26% occurring once. Trimming took off 1 base at V and 2 bases at J, with 18 bases between the two ends. CDR1 is SGHTA, CDR2 FQGTGA, per germline. This CDR3 is 17 amino acids long. Notes on the study in general: Non-neoplastic patients had below-expected tissue-blood divergence, while all gliomas exceeded expectation. Only very few CDR3 sequences appeared in both tissue and blood.

This clonotype has ten or more counts. Its cognate antigen is unknown. This clonotype was obtained from a human donor with low-grade glioma or glioblastoma, undergoing nonglioma brain surgery, or in good health (not recorded which). This rearrangement joins TRBV7-3 to TRBJ2-7; D is unresolved. The material sequenced was glioma tissue, nonneoplastic brain tissue, or PBMCs (not recorded which). CDR3 protein: CASSLKGSLGSAYEQYF. The CDR3 coding sequence is TGTGCCAGCAGCTTAAAGGGCAGCTTGGGCTCTGCCTACGAGCAGTACTTC.